The rows below give T cell receptor beta chains drawn from one sample of a study of OX40 agonist ivuxolimab in advanced cancers. Assay used: immunoSEQ multiplex PCR; TCRdb lists only in-frame clones, some missing. The data contain some 98,000 clones, about nine tenths of them singletons. Sample: CD4+ or CD8+ T cells sorted from blood, taken in a trial of the OX40 agonist ivuxolimab. These receptors were taken from an adult with an advanced solid tumor such as melanoma, head and neck, liver or kidney cancer. The CDR3 runs from the conserved cysteine through the conserved F or W. D genes are given only for firm matches. Clone size is shown for a subset of rows, as once, few, many or a class of expanded clone.

clone_size: .; v_call: TRBV5-1; d_call: TRBD1; j_call: TRBJ1-1; cdr3_aa: CASSLGARTGGTEAFF; cdr3_nt: TGCGCCAGCAGCTTGGGCGCTCGGACAGGGGGCACTGAAGCTTTCTTT
clone_size: .; v_call: TRBV2; d_call: TRBD1; j_call: TRBJ1-1; cdr3_aa: CATPRQGAKSDTEAFF; cdr3_nt: TGTGCAACCCCCCGGCAGGGGGCGAAGAGCGACACTGAAGCTTTCTTT
clone_size: .; v_call: TRBV30; d_call: .; j_call: TRBJ2-1; cdr3_aa: CAWEGQGYNEQFF; cdr3_nt: TGTGCCTGGGAAGGGCAGGGCTACAATGAGCAGTTCTTC
clone_size: .; v_call: TRBV6-5; d_call: TRBD1; j_call: TRBJ1-5; cdr3_aa: CATTDDRGDNQPQHF; cdr3_nt: TGTGCCACTACGGACGACAGGGGGGACAATCAGCCCCAGCATTTT
clone_size: .; v_call: TRBV19; d_call: .; j_call: TRBJ2-1; cdr3_aa: CASSGTPSYNEQFF; cdr3_nt: TGTGCCAGCTCCGGGACTCCCTCCTACAATGAGCAGTTCTTC
clone_size: .; v_call: TRBV10-1; d_call: .; j_call: TRBJ2-2; cdr3_aa: CASMETNTGELFF; cdr3_nt: TGCGCCAGCATGGAAACGAACACCGGGGAGCTGTTTTTT
clone_size: few; v_call: TRBV7-2; d_call: TRBD2; j_call: TRBJ2-5; cdr3_aa: CASSLLGGGAQETQYF; cdr3_nt: TGTGCCAGCAGCTTACTGGGCGGGGGGGCCCAAGAGACCCAGTACTTC
clone_size: once; v_call: TRBV6-5; d_call: .; j_call: TRBJ1-3; cdr3_aa: CASSYSVQASGNTIYF; cdr3_nt: TGTGCCAGCAGTTACTCCGTCCAAGCCTCTGGAAACACCATATATTTT
clone_size: .; v_call: TRBV4-3; d_call: .; j_call: TRBJ1-4; cdr3_aa: CASSQTWGGGEKLFF; cdr3_nt: TGCGCCAGCAGCCAAACCTGGGGGGGAGGTGAAAAACTGTTTTTT
clone_size: once; v_call: TRBV29-1; d_call: .; j_call: TRBJ1-1; cdr3_aa: CSAGEIEAFF; cdr3_nt: TGCAGCGCCGGAGAGATTGAAGCTTTCTTT
clone_size: .; v_call: TRBV10-3; d_call: .; j_call: TRBJ1-2; cdr3_aa: CAISEAAPHRKANYGYTF; cdr3_nt: TGTGCCATCAGTGAGGCCGCCCCACATAGAAAAGCTAACTATGGCTACACCTTC
clone_size: .; v_call: TRBV7-2; d_call: .; j_call: TRBJ1-2; cdr3_aa: CASSLTWALANYGYTF; cdr3_nt: TGTGCCAGCAGCCTCACTTGGGCCCTAGCTAACTATGGCTACACCTTC
clone_size: .; v_call: TRBV7-9; d_call: TRBD2; j_call: TRBJ2-7; cdr3_aa: CASSLGTSGESYEQYF; cdr3_nt: TGTGCCAGCAGCTTAGGTACTAGCGGGGAGAGCTACGAGCAGTACTTC
clone_size: few; v_call: TRBV21-1; d_call: .; j_call: TRBJ1-1; cdr3_aa: CASRTKGQNTEAFF; cdr3_nt: TGTGCCAGCAGGACCAAGGGACAGAACACTGAAGCTTTCTTT
clone_size: .; v_call: TRBV5-4; d_call: TRBD2; j_call: TRBJ2-2; cdr3_aa: CASSFPQRGGRSGELFF; cdr3_nt: TGTGCCAGCAGCTTCCCACAGCGGGGGGGGCGGAGCGGGGAGCTGTTTTTT
clone_size: .; v_call: TRBV6-4; d_call: .; j_call: TRBJ1-5; cdr3_aa: CASSSSGGPNQPQHF; cdr3_nt: TGTGCCAGCAGTTCGTCCGGGGGGCCTAATCAGCCCCAGCATTTT
clone_size: .; v_call: TRBV29-1; d_call: .; j_call: TRBJ2-1; cdr3_aa: CSVGSREQFF; cdr3_nt: TGCAGCGTTGGGAGCAGGGAGCAGTTCTTC
clone_size: .; v_call: TRBV6-1; d_call: .; j_call: TRBJ1-6; cdr3_aa: CASPPATLHF; cdr3_nt: TGTGCCAGCCCTCCGGCTACCCTCCACTTT
clone_size: .; v_call: TRBV7-8; d_call: TRBD1; j_call: TRBJ1-1; cdr3_aa: CASSPWTGGAGTEAFF; cdr3_nt: TGTGCCAGCAGCCCATGGACAGGGGGCGCTGGGACTGAAGCTTTCTTT
clone_size: .; v_call: TRBV2; d_call: TRBD1; j_call: TRBJ2-4; cdr3_aa: CASSEEGRGLMNIQYF; cdr3_nt: TGTGCCAGCAGTGAAGAAGGCAGGGGGCTGATGAACATTCAGTACTTC
clone_size: .; v_call: TRBV7-9; d_call: .; j_call: TRBJ1-5; cdr3_aa: CASSLSSGPQHF; cdr3_nt: TGTGCCAGCAGCTTATCATCAGGGCCCCAGCATTTT
clone_size: .; v_call: TRBV7-2; d_call: .; j_call: TRBJ1-4; cdr3_aa: CASSLRRTSEKLFF; cdr3_nt: TGTGCCAGCAGCCTGCGACGGACATCGGAAAAACTGTTTTTT
clone_size: .; v_call: TRBV6-1; d_call: .; j_call: TRBJ2-7; cdr3_aa: CASSRTDTYEQYF; cdr3_nt: TGTGCCAGCAGTAGGACCGATACCTACGAGCAGTACTTC
clone_size: few; v_call: TRBV18; d_call: TRBD1; j_call: TRBJ1-1; cdr3_aa: CASSTGQAEAFF; cdr3_nt: TGTGCCAGCTCAACTGGACAGGCTGAAGCTTTCTTT
clone_size: .; v_call: TRBV7-9; d_call: .; j_call: TRBJ1-2; cdr3_aa: CASSLSRDGYTF; cdr3_nt: TGTGCCAGCAGCTTATCCAGGGATGGCTACACCTTC
clone_size: .; v_call: TRBV2; d_call: TRBD1; j_call: TRBJ2-3; cdr3_aa: CASSSNRGPFSRTDTQYF; cdr3_nt: TGTGCCAGCAGTTCGAACAGGGGGCCTTTTAGTAGAACAGATACGCAGTATTTT
clone_size: .; v_call: TRBV7-6; d_call: TRBD1; j_call: TRBJ1-2; cdr3_aa: CASSSGTEFYGYTF; cdr3_nt: TGTGCCAGCAGCTCAGGGACAGAATTCTATGGCTACACCTTC
clone_size: .; v_call: TRBV10-3; d_call: .; j_call: TRBJ1-1; cdr3_aa: CAISVRERTEAFF; cdr3_nt: TGTGCCATCAGTGTACGTGAGAGAACTGAAGCTTTCTTT
clone_size: .; v_call: TRBV7-2; d_call: .; j_call: TRBJ1-1; cdr3_aa: CASSSSDSWAGAFF; cdr3_nt: TGTGCCAGCAGTTCTAGTGACAGTTGGGCCGGAGCTTTCTTT
clone_size: .; v_call: TRBV19; d_call: TRBD1; j_call: TRBJ2-7; cdr3_aa: CASSGTGGRSYEQYF; cdr3_nt: TGTGCCAGTAGTGGGACAGGGGGCAGAAGCTACGAGCAGTACTTC
clone_size: .; v_call: TRBV5-4; d_call: .; j_call: TRBJ1-4; cdr3_aa: CASSFGQGNEKLFF; cdr3_nt: TGTGCCAGCAGCTTCGGGCAGGGTAATGAAAAACTGTTTTTT
clone_size: .; v_call: TRBV13; d_call: TRBD1; j_call: TRBJ1-1; cdr3_aa: CASSLVRGPGGRNTEAFF; cdr3_nt: TGTGCCAGCAGCCTTGTTCGGGGTCCAGGGGGAAGGAACACTGAAGCTTTCTTT
clone_size: .; v_call: TRBV5-1; d_call: TRBD1; j_call: TRBJ1-3; cdr3_aa: CASSLLGQGTTRNTIYF; cdr3_nt: TGCGCCAGCAGCTTGTTGGGACAGGGGACGACTAGAAACACCATATATTTT
clone_size: .; v_call: TRBV4-3; d_call: .; j_call: TRBJ1-2; cdr3_aa: CASSRLTDSYYGYTF; cdr3_nt: TGCGCCAGCAGCCGCCTGACAGACAGTTACTATGGCTACACCTTC